Here is one T cell receptor beta chain with its context. Its target is not known. The sample comes from a study of beta chain features in type 1 diabetes. Overall study findings and caveats: Researchers report that Type 1 diabetes patients had moderately but significantly shorter TCRB CDR3s across all four CD4+ subsets.

The authors reverse transcribed all of the isolated RNA, so sequencing captured expressed TCRB transcripts. The table came from immunoSEQ multiplex PCR; TCRdb's copy has only in-frame clones and leaves some out. Seen here are 860,000 or so clones, 17% observed once, and the top ten hold 0.023%. V lost 5 bases and J 3 bases, leaving 13 bases between the germline ends. The germline V gene has CDR1 SGHTA and CDR2 FQGNSA. This CDR3 has 14 residues. The chain is built from TRBV7-2 and TRBJ2-5; perhaps D is TRBD1 or TRBD2 (5 bases each). The sample comprised naive CD4+ T cells from blood. The sequence was obtained from a woman between 18 and 29 years old in good health. CDR3 protein: CASSPPWGKETQYF. The CDR3, as DNA: TGTGCCAGCAGCCCACCGTGGGGGAAAGAGACCCAGTACTTC.